The sequence of this TCR beta chain was determined in a study of T cells in localized non-small cell lung cancer. Worth noting for this clone: Its antigen is as yet unknown.

There are 13 residues in the CDR3. V was cut by 3 bases and J by 1 base, with 8 bases left in between. Per germline, CDR1 SGHKS and CDR2 YYEKEE (reference sequence). Findings and caveats of the study: The greatest T cell clonality was found in uninvolved adjacent lung (higher than in tumor).

Clones were sequenced by immunoSEQ multiplex PCR, and TCRdb holds only the in-frame ones, with some missing. Of approximately 35,000 clones listed, about 90% are singletons. V is TRBV5-5 and J is TRBJ2-7; TRBD1 might be the D (6 bases). This clonotype originated in a man aged 35 to 69 with stage I lung adenocarcinoma. Sequences were derived from peripheral blood, sampled before any cancer treatment. The CDR3 is CASSSGTSYEQYF. CDR3 bases: TGTGCCAGCAGCTCCGGGACATCCTACGAGCAGTACTTC.